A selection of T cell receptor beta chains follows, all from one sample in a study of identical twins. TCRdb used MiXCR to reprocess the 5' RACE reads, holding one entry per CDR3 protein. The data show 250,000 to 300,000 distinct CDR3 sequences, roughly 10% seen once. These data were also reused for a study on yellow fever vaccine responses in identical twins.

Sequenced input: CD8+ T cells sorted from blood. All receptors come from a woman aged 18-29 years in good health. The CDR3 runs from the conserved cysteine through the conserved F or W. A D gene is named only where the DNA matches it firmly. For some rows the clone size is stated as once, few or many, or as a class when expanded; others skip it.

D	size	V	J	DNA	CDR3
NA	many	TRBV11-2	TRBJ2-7	TGTGCCAGCAGCCCAAGCCTAGTTCCCGAGCAGTACTTC	CASSPSLVPEQYF
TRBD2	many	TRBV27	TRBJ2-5	TGTGCCAGCAAAAATAGCGGGACAGAGACCCAGTACTTC	CASKNSGTETQYF
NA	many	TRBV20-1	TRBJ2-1	TGCAGTGCTAGAGTTGGCGGGATGAGCTCCTACAATGAGCAGTTCTTC	CSARVGGMSSYNEQFF
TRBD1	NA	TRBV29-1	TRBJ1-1	TGCAGCGCCGGGACAGGATATAACACTGAAGCTTTCTTT	CSAGTGYNTEAFF
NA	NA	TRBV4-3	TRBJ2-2	TGCGCCAGCAGCCAAGATCTAGAGGGGTCACGTGCCGGGGAGCTGTTTTTT	CASSQDLEGSRAGELFF
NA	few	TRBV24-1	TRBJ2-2	TGTGCCACTAAGTTCGGTGACGTTGGGGAGCTGTTTTTT	CATKFGDVGELFF
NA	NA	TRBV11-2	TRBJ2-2	TGTGCCAGCAGCCTCTTCTGGGGGATCCCGGACGGGGAGCTGTTTTTT	CASSLFWGIPDGELFF
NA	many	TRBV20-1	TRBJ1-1	TGCAGTGCGCGAAATGGGGGGACTGAAGCTTTCTTT	CSARNGGTEAFF
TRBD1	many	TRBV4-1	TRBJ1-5	TGCGCCAGCAGCCAGTGGGACAGGGAAAATCAGCCCCAGCATTTT	CASSQWDRENQPQHF
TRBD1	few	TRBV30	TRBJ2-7	TGTGCCTGGAGTGTACCGGTCGTCAGGGGGATTTACGAGCAGTACTTC	CAWSVPVVRGIYEQYF
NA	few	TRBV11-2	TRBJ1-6	TGTGCCAGCAGCTTACCTATACTAGACAGGAATTCACCCCTCCACTTT	CASSLPILDRNSPLHF
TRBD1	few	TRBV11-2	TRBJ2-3	TGTGCCAGCAGCTTATATGTTTGGGACAGGGGTTTGGATACGCAGTATTTT	CASSLYVWDRGLDTQYF
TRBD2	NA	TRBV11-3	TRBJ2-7	TGTGCCAGCAGCTTACAGACTAGCGGGGATCCCTACGAGCAGTACTTC	CASSLQTSGDPYEQYF
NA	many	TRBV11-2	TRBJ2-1	TGTGCCAGCAGCTTAGGTGGGGTATCCTCCTACAATGAGCAGTTCTTC	CASSLGGVSSYNEQFF
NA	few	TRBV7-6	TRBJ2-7	TGTGCCAGCAGCTTAGCGCCCGTGCAGGGTCCCTACGAGCAGTACTTC	CASSLAPVQGPYEQYF
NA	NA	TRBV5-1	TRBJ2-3	TGCGCCAGCAGCTTGGCTCCGCTAGCGACTAGAACAGATACGCAGTATTTT	CASSLAPLATRTDTQYF
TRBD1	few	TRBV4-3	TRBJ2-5	TGCGCCAGCAGCCAAGGGACAGGGTACCAAGAGACCCAGTACTTC	CASSQGTGYQETQYF
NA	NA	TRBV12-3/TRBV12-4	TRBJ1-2	TGTGCCAGCAGTTTTCTAGCTAACTATGGCTACACCTTC	CASSFLANYGYTF
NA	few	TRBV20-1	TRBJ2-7	TGCAGTGCTAGAGATACGGGAGCGGGCTCCTACGAGCAGTACTTC	CSARDTGAGSYEQYF
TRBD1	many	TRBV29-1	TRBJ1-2	TGCAGCGTTGAAGATCTCGCAGGGGGCCTCTGGCTCGATGGCTACACCTTC	CSVEDLAGGLWLDGYTF
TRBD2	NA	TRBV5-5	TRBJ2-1	TGTGCCAGCAGCTCCTTAGCGGGGGGGCCGCAGGAGCAGTTCTTC	CASSSLAGGPQEQFF
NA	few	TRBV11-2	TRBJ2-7	TGTGCCAGCAGCTTGGTAGCGGACAGATCCTACGAGCAGTACTTC	CASSLVADRSYEQYF
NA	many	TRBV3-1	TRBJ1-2	TGTGCCAGCAGCCAAGATGTGGATAGAGAACATCGTGGCTACACCTTC	CASSQDVDREHRGYTF
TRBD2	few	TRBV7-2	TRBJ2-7	TGTGCCAGCAGCTTTAGCCTAGCGGGGGGTTCATACGAGCAGTACTTC	CASSFSLAGGSYEQYF
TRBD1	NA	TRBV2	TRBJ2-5	TGTGCCAGCACCGGACAGGATCATCAAGAGACCCAGTACTTC	CASTGQDHQETQYF
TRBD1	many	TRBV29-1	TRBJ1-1	TGCAGCGTCGGGACAGGGGGGTCTGAAGCTTTCTTT	CSVGTGGSEAFF
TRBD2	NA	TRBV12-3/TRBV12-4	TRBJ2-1	TGTGCCAGCAGTACCAATAGCGGGAGCGTCCGCTCCTACAATGAGCAGTTCTTC	CASSTNSGSVRSYNEQFF
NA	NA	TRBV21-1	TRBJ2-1	TGTGCCAGCAGCGTTTCCCCTCGCAATGAGCAGTTCTTC	CASSVSPRNEQFF
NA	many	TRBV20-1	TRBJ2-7	TGCAGTGCTAGAGCGTTTACCGAGGGGACCTACGAGCAGTACTTC	CSARAFTEGTYEQYF
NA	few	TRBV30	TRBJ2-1	TGTGCCTGGGTTGTAGGGATCCATGAGCAGTTCTTC	CAWVVGIHEQFF
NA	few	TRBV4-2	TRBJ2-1	TGTGCCAGCAGCCAAGATCCCCAGGCGACGTACTATGAGCAGTTCTTC	CASSQDPQATYYEQFF
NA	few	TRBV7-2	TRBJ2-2	TGTGCCAGCAGCCCAATGCTCGGGGAGCTGTTTTTT	CASSPMLGELFF
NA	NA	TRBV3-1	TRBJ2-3	TGTGCCTGCAGCCAAGACCCGGGTACTAGCACAGATACGCAGTATTTT	CACSQDPGTSTDTQYF
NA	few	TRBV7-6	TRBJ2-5	TGTGCCAGCAGCCCCAGGGGGAGGCAAGAGACCCAGTACTTC	CASSPRGRQETQYF
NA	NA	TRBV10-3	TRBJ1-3	TGTGCCATCAGTGAGTCCGACAGCTCTGGAAACACCATATATTTT	CAISESDSSGNTIYF
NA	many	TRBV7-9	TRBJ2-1	TGTGCCAGCAGCTTAAACAGGGTGGGAGACAATGAGCAGTTCTTC	CASSLNRVGDNEQFF
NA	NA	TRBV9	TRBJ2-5	TGTGCCAGCAGCGTAGTAAACGGCAGGGAGGATCCAGAGACCCAGTACTTC	CASSVVNGREDPETQYF
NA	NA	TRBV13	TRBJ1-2	TGTGCCAGCAGCTTAGAACGCGGGATGACTAACTATGGCTACACCTTC	CASSLERGMTNYGYTF
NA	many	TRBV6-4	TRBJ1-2	TGTGCCAGCAGTGAAAAGGAGGGGCTTGGCTACACCTTC	CASSEKEGLGYTF
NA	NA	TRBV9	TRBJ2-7	TGTGCCAGCAGCGCCGGGACAATTACCTACGAGCAGTACTTC	CASSAGTITYEQYF
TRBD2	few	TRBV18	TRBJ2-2	TGTGCCAGCTCACCGGGAGGCGGGGGCACCGGGGAGCTGTTTTTT	CASSPGGGGTGELFF